One sample yielded the 19 T cell receptor beta chains listed below, sequenced in a study of T-cell reconstitution after alpha-beta-depleted transplantation in children. As it was prepared, the TCRbeta library received unique molecular identifiers. TCRdb re-called the PCR reads with MiXCR, one entry per CDR3 protein. Seen here are 130,000 to 150,000 distinct CDR3 sequences, 8% to 10% observed once, and the top ten hold 15% to 20%. The source material was PBMCs, mostly from graft donor cells, sampled 180 days after TCRalphabeta/CD19-depleted stem cell transplant. Receptors originate from a female patient between 2 and 15 years old who had a stem cell transplant for congenital amegakaryocytic thrombocytopenia, so the T cells may come from the graft donor.

At least ten counts were recorded for this clonotype. V gene TRBV7-8 combines with J gene TRBJ2-7; 8 nucleotides agree with TRBD2. CDR1 and CDR2 (germline): SGHVS, FQNEAQ. J gave up 3 bases and V 2 bases, and 15 bases lay outside the gene matches. CDR3 length: 18 amino acids. This CDR3 is CASSLKYGGLAGLYEQYF. CDR3 bases: TGTGCCAGCAGCTTAAAATATGGGGGGCTAGCGGGCCTCTACGAGCAGTACTTC.

This clonotype was counted a few times. The chain couples TRBV6-2 or TRBV6-3 to TRBJ1-2; D gene ambiguous. The CDR3 runs to 14 residues. CDR1 MNHEY and CDR2 SVGEGT come from the germline V gene. Trimming pared 0 bases from V and 1 base from J, leaving 6 bases between. The CDR3 sequence: CASSYSRVNYGYTF. The CDR3 DNA is TGTGCCAGCAGTTACTCGAGGGTTAACTATGGCTACACCTTC.

This clonotype was recorded a few times. No DNA is shown, since the ends of the CDR3 on it are uncertain; the CDR3 is the one TCRdb lists. CDR3 amino acids: CISVSEAKRRENQPQHF. The chain joins TRBV7-5 to TRBJ1-5; whether TRBD1, the table's D call, matches the DNA was not checked. TRBV7-5 is labeled a pseudogene. Both ends counted, the CDR3 spans 17 residues.

This clonotype was seen ten or more times. V is TRBV3-1 and J is TRBJ2-4; no clear D. CDR3 length: 14 residues. The germline gives CDR1 LGHDT, CDR2 YNNKEL (reference sequence). Trimming removed 1 base at V and 1 base at J, with 5 bases between. CDR3 coding DNA: TGTGCCAGCAGCCAAGCTCCGGCCAAAAACATTCAGTACTTC. This gives the protein CASSQAPAKNIQYF.

This clonotype has a count of ten or more. V and J are TRBV6-5 and TRBJ2-7; D could derive from TRBD1 or TRBD2 (5 bases each). Trimming pared 0 bases from V and 2 bases from J, leaving 11 bases between. Germline CDR1 reads MNHEY; CDR2 reads SVGAGI. The CDR3 has 15 residues. The CDR3 DNA reads as TGTGCCAGCAGTTACTCGTCGGGGCACCCCTACGAGCAGTACTTC. It encodes CASSYSSGHPYEQYF.

This clonotype was recorded many times. V and J are TRBV12-3 or TRBV12-4 and TRBJ1-5; TRBD1 matches 7 bases. The junction had 3 bases not matched to a gene; V was cut back by 4 bases and J by 6 bases. This CDR3 region has 13 residues. CDR3 nucleotides: TGTGCCAGCAGTTCAGACAGGGTTCAGCCCCAGCATTTT. Protein product: CASSSDRVQPQHF.

This rearrangement joins TRBV12-3 or TRBV12-4 to TRBJ2-2, with D unclear. CDR3 size: 15 residues. The germline V and J ends were trimmed by 5 bases and 0 bases, with 10 bases remaining between them. The CDR3 DNA reads as TGTGCCAGCAGTCCCCTCAACTCGAACACCGGGGAGCTGTTTTTT. Its translation is CASSPLNSNTGELFF.

At least ten counts were recorded for this clonotype. This chain links TRBV7-2 with TRBJ2-1; 9 bases map to TRBD2. Trimming cost V 2 bases and J 11 bases; bases outside gene matches: 16. The germline V gene has CDR1 SGHTA and CDR2 FQGNSA. There are 17 residues in the CDR3. The CDR3 is CASSLKMAGLATKKQFF. DNA for the CDR3: TGTGCCAGCAGCTTAAAGATGGCAGGACTAGCGACAAAAAAGCAGTTCTTC.

This clonotype was found a few times. The V gene is TRBV20-1, the J gene TRBJ2-2, with D possibly being TRBD2 (6 bases). The V end lost 6 bases, the J end lost 5 bases, and 13 bases lay between the germline ends. This CDR3 has 13 residues. From germline, CDR1 is DFQATT and CDR2 SNEGSKA (reference sequence). DNA of the CDR3: TGCAGTGCCCATGATGGGGGGACCGGGGAGCTGTTTTTT. Translated: CSAHDGGTGELFF.

The CDR3 DNA is TGTGCCAGCAGCTTGCAAGCGCCTCGGGCAGATACGCAGTATTTT. Encoded protein: CASSLQAPRADTQYF. This chain uses TRBV5-8 with TRBJ2-3; no definite D call. The CDR3 contains 15 residues. V was clipped by 1 base and J by 4 bases, with 13 bases between them. CDR1 and CDR2 (germline): SGHTS, YDEGEE.

Many counts were recorded for this clonotype. The chain uses TRBV20-1 and TRBJ2-3; 12 bases align to TRBD2. Unmatched junction bases numbered 2, after V lost 6 bases and J lost 1 base. CDR1 is DFQATT, CDR2 SNEGSKA, per germline (reference sequence). The CDR3 loop spans 14 amino acids. The CDR3 protein is CSARLAGGTDTQYF. The CDR3 DNA sequence: TGCAGTGCCAGACTAGCGGGAGGCACAGATACGCAGTATTTT.

The chain links TRBV30 to TRBJ2-2, with 8 bases fitting TRBD2. J was trimmed by 3 bases and V by 2 bases; bases with no gene match: 5. Per germline, CDR1 GTSNPN and CDR2 SVGIG (reference sequence). The CDR3 is 15 amino acids. The CDR3 loop is CAWSLLLADTGELFF. CDR3 sequence (DNA): TGTGCCTGGAGTCTCTTACTAGCGGACACCGGGGAGCTGTTTTTT.

This clonotype showed up many times. This chain connects TRBV12-3 or TRBV12-4 to TRBJ1-5; 9 nucleotides line up with TRBD1. This CDR3 contains 16 residues. The ends lost 6 bases at V and 2 bases at J; junction bases unmatched: 8. The CDR3 sequence: CASRGQGIPGNQPQHF. CDR3 bases: TGTGCCAGCAGGGGACAGGGAATACCAGGCAATCAGCCCCAGCATTTT.

This clonotype was detected many times. This chain connects TRBV11-1 to TRBJ2-1; D unresolved. The CDR3 length is 12 residues. Trimming took off 2 bases at V and 13 bases at J, with 12 bases between the two ends. Germline V gene sequence: CDR1 SGHAT, CDR2 FQDESV (reference sequence). CDR3 bases: TGTGCCAGCAGCTTAAGTTCATCCACACAGTTCTTC. Translation: CASSLSSSTQFF. The variable domain in full, completed from reference TRBV11-1 and TRBJ2-1, reads EAEVAQSPRYKITEKSQAVAFWCDPISGHATLYWYRQILGQGPELLVQFQDESVVDDSQLPKDRFSAERLKGVDSTLKIQPAELGDSAMYLCASSLSSSTQFFGPGTRLTVL.

At least ten counts were recorded for this clonotype. The rearrangement uses TRBV5-4 and TRBJ1-4, with D hard to call. Germline V lookup: CDR1 SGHNT, CDR2 YYREEE (reference sequence). Deletions cut 0 bases from V and 4 bases from J, with 7 bases between. The CDR3 is 14 residues long. CDR3 bases: TGTGCCAGCAGCTTGGATGCCGTTAATGAAAAACTGTTTTTT. As protein: CASSLDAVNEKLFF.

This clonotype was picked up a small number of times. The J gene is TRBJ1-5, the V gene TRBV28; D unresolved. V was pared by 3 bases and J by 3 bases, with 9 bases between. The length of the CDR3 is 14 residues. CDR1 and CDR2 (germline): MDHEN, SYDVKM. This chain's CDR3 is CASSLHRNNQPQHF. DNA of the CDR3: TGTGCCAGCAGTTTGCACAGAAACAATCAGCCCCAGCATTTT.

In this sample, this clonotype turned up many times. The chain employs TRBV6-2 or TRBV6-3 and TRBJ1-6; possible D gene TRBD1, 6 bases. The CDR3 is 14 residues long. V lost 7 bases, J lost 9 bases, and 16 bases lay in between. Germline V CDR1 and CDR2: MNHEY, SVGEGT. The CDR3 reads CASTHGTPFSPLHF. The CDR3 bases are TGTGCCAGCACCCACGGGACACCGTTTTCACCCCTCCACTTT.

This clonotype showed up just a few times. For the CDR3, the DNA is TGTGCCAGTCGACACAGCTCTGGAAACACCATATATTTT. Amino acids: CASRHSSGNTIYF. The chain is built from TRBV19 and TRBJ1-3; D remains ambiguous. CDR1 LNHDA and CDR2 SQIVND come from the germline V gene (reference sequence). The V end was cut by 8 bases, the J end by 0 bases, with 8 bases between. CDR3 length: 13 residues.

In its sample, this clonotype was seen a few times. V gene TRBV30 combines with J gene TRBJ2-1; a possible D gene is TRBD1 (6 bases). Looked up from germline, CDR1 is GTSNPN and CDR2 is SVGIG (reference sequence). CDR3 length equals 11 residues. Trimming stripped 3 bases from V and 8 bases from J, with 8 bases between. CDR3 loop: CAWSHRDEQFF. DNA of the CDR3: TGTGCCTGGAGCCACAGGGATGAGCAGTTCTTC.